The clone carrying this T cell receptor (beta chain) showed up just once. The sample originates from a study of T cell changes during pregnancy in multiple sclerosis. Assay: immunoSEQ multiplex PCR; the TCRdb copy retains only in-frame clones and omits some. Of tens of thousands of clones in the sample, 90% to 95% were seen once. Looked up from germline, CDR1 is SGHRS and CDR2 is YFSETQ. The CDR3 is 14 residues long. Trimming took off 0 bases at V and 0 bases at J, with 4 bases between the two ends. The TCR originated in a female donor with multiple sclerosis, enrolled in a pregnancy study. The genes are TRBV5-1 and TRBJ2-1; D unclear. Here the sequenced sample was peripheral blood, taken in the third trimester of pregnancy. The CDR3 sequence: CASSLAVSYNEQFF. DNA for the CDR3: TGCGCCAGCAGCTTGGCGGTCTCCTACAATGAGCAGTTCTTC.